The present entry profiles one T cell receptor (beta chain) with its context. Repertoires were generated with immunoSEQ multiplex PCR, while TCRdb's copy carries only in-frame clones and drops some. This table has 60,000 to 75,000 clones, roughly 92% appearing once. The sample belongs to a study of T cell changes during pregnancy in multiple sclerosis. The germline gives CDR1 SNHLY, CDR2 FYNNEI. The CDR3 spans 11 residues. The germline V and J ends were trimmed by 8 bases and 1 base, with 6 bases remaining between them. The sequencing here drew on CD8+ T cells from peripheral blood mononuclear cells, taken in the second trimester of pregnancy. The sequence was collected from a female donor with multiple sclerosis, enrolled in a pregnancy study. This chain links TRBV2 with TRBJ2-7; D is ambiguous. CDR3 residues: CASDLSYEQYF. For the CDR3, the DNA is TGTGCCAGCGACTTATCCTACGAGCAGTACTTC.